The 25 T cell receptor beta chains given below trace back to one sample, sequenced in a study of cytomegalovirus exposure and HLA in healthy donors. 60 Vbeta and 13 Jbeta primers were used in PCR. Assay: immunoSEQ multiplex PCR; the TCRdb copy retains only in-frame clones and omits some. Here the sample spans a few hundred thousand clones, about four fifths being singletons. The specimen sequenced was PBMCs. The receptors stem from a woman in her thirties or forties in good health and CMV-seropositive.

This chain links TRBV5-6 with TRBJ2-7, with 9 nucleotides matching TRBD1. Germline assignment: CDR1 SGHDT and CDR2 YYEEEE. This CDR3 has 16 residues. The J segment lost 4 bases and the V segment lost 2 bases, leaving 10 bases of the junction unmatched. This CDR3 reads CASSFLGGTGIYEQYF. The DNA for the CDR3 is TGTGCCAGCAGCTTTTTGGGGGGGACAGGGATTTACGAGCAGTACTTC.

Concerning this clone itself: Other nucleotide sequences in the sample specify the same CDR3. This rearrangement joins TRBV9 to TRBJ1-6; D is perhaps TRBD1 (6 bases). There are 13 residues in the CDR3. Trimming removed 0 bases at V and 10 bases at J, with 8 bases between. Per germline, CDR1 SGDLS and CDR2 YYNGEE. DNA of the CDR3: TGTGCCAGCAGCGTAGGGGGGGGCTCACCCCTCCACTTT. It codes for CASSVGGGSPLHF. Supplemented by reference TRBV9 and TRBJ1-6, the full variable domain reads DSGVTQTPKHLITATGQRVTLRCSPRSGDLSVYWYQQSLDQGLQFLIQYYNGEERAKGNILERFSAQQFPDLHSELNLSSLELGDSALYFCASSVGGGSPLHFGNGTRLTVT.

V usage is TRBV19 and J usage is TRBJ1-2; D gene unclear. V dropped 0 bases and J dropped 0 bases, with 14 bases sitting between them. Germline loops: CDR1 LNHDA, CDR2 SQIVND (reference sequence). This CDR3 contains 17 residues. CDR3 sequence (DNA): TGTGCCAGTAGTATAGATCATTCGACTGGCGCTAACTATGGCTACACCTTC. It yields the protein CASSIDHSTGANYGYTF.

CDR3 amino acids: CASSMVQGSNQPQHF. The CDR3 nucleotides read TGTGCCAGTAGTATGGTGCAGGGAAGCAATCAGCCCCAGCATTTT. The chain links TRBV19 to TRBJ1-5, with D tentatively TRBD1 (5 bases). The V and J ends lost 3 bases and 1 base respectively, with 10 bases between them. The CDR3 runs to 15 residues. Germline V gene sequence: CDR1 LNHDA, CDR2 SQIVND (reference sequence).

The chain links TRBV6-7 to TRBJ2-7; D gene ambiguous. TRBV6-7 is an ORF; its function is uncertain. There are 10 residues in the CDR3. The ends were cut back, 6 bases at V and 6 bases at J, with 6 bases in the middle. CDR3: CASRPSEQYF. For the CDR3, the DNA is TGTGCCAGCAGGCCGAGCGAGCAGTACTTC.

This chain connects TRBV5-1 to TRBJ2-1; 10 bases fit TRBD2. The CDR3 totals 15 residues. Germline CDR1 is SGHRS and CDR2 is YFSETQ. J gave up 10 bases and V 0 bases, and 7 bases lay outside the gene matches. CDR3 in DNA: TGCGCCAGCAGCTTGGCCCCAGGACTAGCGGACGAGCAGTTCTTC. It codes for CASSLAPGLADEQFF.

There are a few counts of this clone. The genes are TRBV28 and TRBJ1-2; D not certain. Trimming stripped 6 bases from V and 0 bases from J, with 20 bases between. The CDR3 extends over 17 amino acids. Germline lookup yields CDR1 MDHEN and CDR2 SYDVKM. CDR3 nucleotide sequence: TGTGCCAGCAGCCGTCCGGGCCCCGGGGAAGCTAACTATGGCTACACCTTC. This codes for CASSRPGPGEANYGYTF.

The rearrangement links TRBV7-2 to TRBJ1-4, with TRBD1 matching over 8 bases. Germline CDR1 SGHTA, CDR2 FQGNSA. CDR3 length: 13 amino acids. With V trimmed by 4 bases and J by 8 bases, 3 bases remained unmatched. Here the CDR3 DNA reads TGTGCCAGCAGCTCGTACAGGGGGGAAAAACTGTTTTTT. Translation gives CASSSYRGEKLFF. Combining the CDR3 with reference TRBV7-2 and TRBJ1-4 gives the whole variable domain GAGVSQSPSNKVTEKGKDVELRCDPISGHTALYWYRQSLGQGLEFLIYFQGNSAPDKSGLPSDRFSAERTGGSVSTLTIQRTQQEDSAVYLCASSSYRGEKLFFGSGTQLSVL.

The chain uses TRBV11-3 and TRBJ2-2, with a tentative D call TRBD1 (7 bases). This CDR3 has 16 residues. Germline CDR1 and CDR2: SGHNT and YENEEA. V lost 5 bases, J lost 0 bases, and 13 bases lay in between. CDR3 bases: TGTGCCAGCAGCCAGGGGGGTGGAGCGAACACCGGGGAGCTGTTTTTT. This encodes CASSQGGGANTGELFF.

The count of this clone is one. The chain carries TRBV9 and TRBJ2-4; D may be TRBD2 (5 bases). V lost 4 bases, J lost 7 bases, and 18 bases lay in between. This CDR3 is built from 15 residues. In germline, CDR1 is SGDLS, CDR2 YYNGEE. CDR3 DNA: TGTGCCAGCAGCCCGCTAGCTAGCTCCCGGAACATTCAGTACTTC. It encodes CASSPLASSRNIQYF. Variable domain in full (rest from reference TRBV9 and TRBJ2-4): DSGVTQTPKHLITATGQRVTLRCSPRSGDLSVYWYQQSLDQGLQFLIQYYNGEERAKGNILERFSAQQFPDLHSELNLSSLELGDSALYFCASSPLASSRNIQYFGAGTRLSVL.

This chain connects TRBV28 to TRBJ1-6, with TRBD1 matching over 7 bases. The J segment lost 2 bases and the V segment lost 4 bases, leaving 5 bases of the junction unmatched. The CDR3 totals 16 residues. Germline V gene data show CDR1 as MDHEN and CDR2 as SYDVKM. The CDR3 bases are TGTGCCAGCAGTTCTACAGGGGTCACCTATAATTCACCCCTCCACTTT. Amino acids: CASSSTGVTYNSPLHF.

The genes are TRBV6-5 and TRBJ2-7, with 8 positions matching TRBD2. CDR3 length equals 12 residues. J gave up 6 bases and V 2 bases, and 0 bases lay outside the gene matches. Germline values: CDR1 MNHEY, CDR2 SVGAGI. As DNA, the CDR3 is TGTGCCAGCAGTTACGCGGGGGGCGAGCAGTACTTC. Translating gives CASSYAGGEQYF.

This sequence joins TRBV4-3 and TRBJ2-1; TRBD2 might be the D (5 bases). Germline V gene lookup returns CDR1 LGHNA and CDR2 YSLEER. The CDR3 covers 14 residues. V was cut by 0 bases and J by 6 bases, with 9 bases left in between. The CDR3 loop reads CASSQELGLNEQFF. CDR3 bases: TGCGCCAGCAGCCAAGAACTAGGGCTCAATGAGCAGTTCTTC.

This clone was seen a single time. Different DNA sequences within this sample yield the same CDR3. The chain carries TRBV28 and TRBJ2-5, with TRBD2 as a possible D gene (6 bases). CDR3 length equals 14 residues. V dropped 4 bases and J dropped 1 base, with 10 bases sitting between them. In germline, CDR1 is MDHEN, CDR2 SYDVKM. The CDR3: CASSSTGVQETQYF. As DNA, the CDR3 is TGTGCCAGCAGTTCTACGGGGGTCCAAGAGACCCAGTACTTC.

The chain recombines TRBV18 with TRBJ2-7; TRBD1 agrees at 8 bases. CDR1 and CDR2 (germline): KGHSH, LQKENI. CDR3 length: 13 amino acids. Germline trimming cut 5 bases from V and 6 bases from J; bases unmatched to any gene: 6. The CDR3 nucleotides read TGTGCCAGCTCATCGGACAGGGTCGGCGAGCAGTACTTC. The encoded protein is CASSSDRVGEQYF.

The chain is built from TRBV4-1 and TRBJ2-4; maybe TRBD1 (6 bases). The CDR3 sequence is 17 residues long. V gave up 0 bases and J gave up 3 bases, with 15 bases separating them. In germline, CDR1 is MGHRA, CDR2 YSYEKL. CDR3 region: CASSQDAGRGDKNIQYF. CDR3 bases: TGCGCCAGCAGCCAAGATGCGGGCAGGGGAGACAAAAACATTCAGTACTTC.

This clone was seen just once. This chain connects TRBV5-4 to TRBJ1-1; possible D gene TRBD1, 6 bases. V lost 0 bases and J lost 11, with 14 bases in between. The CDR3 contains 13 residues. Germline CDR1 SGHNT, CDR2 YYREEE (reference sequence). The CDR3 DNA reads as TGTGCCAGCAGCTTGGGTGAAGGGGGTCTGGCTTTCTTT. It translates to CASSLGEGGLAFF.

CDR3 residues: CASSLEPGGVDYTF. The DNA for the CDR3 is TGTGCCAGCAGCTTAGAACCCGGAGGTGTAGACTACACCTTC. V usage is TRBV7-9 and J usage is TRBJ1-2, with D hard to call. The CDR3 runs 14 residues. Trimming took 1 base from V and 10 from J, leaving 16 bases between them. CDR1 is SEHNR and CDR2 is FQNEAQ in the germline V gene (reference sequence).

This clone has a handful of counts. The J gene is TRBJ1-2, the V gene TRBV30, with TRBD1 as a possible D gene (5 bases). This CDR3 comprises 12 residues. Germline V gene data show CDR1 as GTSNPN and CDR2 as SVGIG (reference sequence). Trimming pared 4 bases from V and 2 bases from J, leaving 8 bases between. This chain's CDR3 is CAWNQGNYGYTF. The CDR3 DNA follows: TGTGCCTGGAACCAGGGCAACTATGGCTACACCTTC.

This clone occurred once. CDR3 sequence reads: CASSGSGLAGESYEQYF. The CDR3 DNA reads TGTGCCAGTAGTGGTTCGGGACTAGCGGGAGAAAGCTACGAGCAGTACTTC. The chain has TRBV19 and TRBJ2-7; 14 bases agree with TRBD2. Germline-derived CDR1 and CDR2 are LNHDA and SQIVND (reference sequence). Losses at the gene ends were 5 bases for V and 3 bases for J; bases not matched to a gene: 9. The CDR3 is made up of 17 amino acids.

V usage is TRBV5-1 and J usage is TRBJ1-1; possibly TRBD1 for D (5 bases). The V and J ends lost 7 bases and 3 bases respectively, with 16 bases between them. CDR3 length: 14 amino acids. Germline CDR1 SGHRS, CDR2 YFSETQ. The CDR3 protein is CASEDSGDDTEAFF. The CDR3 DNA reads as TGCGCCAGCGAAGATTCGGGGGACGACACTGAAGCTTTCTTT.

CDR3 DNA: TGTGCCAGCGGAGAGGGGGGGACCTCCTACGAGCAGTACTTC. This gives the protein CASGEGGTSYEQYF. The chain employs TRBV2 and TRBJ2-7; a possible D gene is TRBD2 (7 bases). In germline, CDR1 is SNHLY, CDR2 FYNNEI. Trimming removed 8 bases at V and 0 bases at J, with 14 bases between. CDR3 size: 14 residues.

The genes are TRBV5-4 and TRBJ1-1; 8 bases align to TRBD1. Germline values: CDR1 SGHNT, CDR2 YYREEE (reference sequence). The CDR3 loop spans 17 amino acids. V lost 4 bases and J lost 1; bases outside the gene matches: 12. The CDR3: CASSVRTGRRGNTEAFF. The CDR3 region has the DNA TGTGCCAGCAGCGTCCGGACAGGGAGGAGGGGGAACACTGAAGCTTTCTTT.

V is TRBV7-2 and J is TRBJ2-1, with D tentatively TRBD2 (5 bases). The germline CDR1 and CDR2 sequences are SGHTA and FQGNSA. The CDR3 length is 14 residues. Trimming shortened V by 8 bases and J by 3 bases, and 14 bases separated the two germline ends. In DNA, the CDR3 is TGTGCCAGCCGTGGAGCGGAGAACTACAATGAGCAGTTCTTC. It encodes CASRGAENYNEQFF.

This rearrangement joins TRBV7-9 to TRBJ2-1, with TRBD2 identical over 8 bases. Per germline, CDR1 SEHNR and CDR2 FQNEAQ (reference sequence). J lost 9 bases, V lost 5 bases, and 9 bases had no gene match. The CDR3 runs to 14 residues. The CDR3 here is CASSPAFTSGEQFF. CDR3 in DNA: TGTGCCAGCAGCCCAGCTTTTACTAGCGGTGAGCAGTTCTTC.